This T cell receptor (beta chain) was obtained from a study of cytomegalovirus exposure and HLA in healthy donors. Study results and caveats: On later analysis, the bulk of CMV-associated TCR beta chains appeared to be HLA-restricted.

On this clone itself: Its antigen remains unidentified.

The primer mix had 60 Vbeta and 13 Jbeta primers. Generated by immunoSEQ multiplex PCR, the TCRdb table keeps only in-frame clones and is missing some. The sample lists approximately 170,000 clones; 65% to 80% were seen once. Deletions cut 0 bases from V and 0 bases from J, with 6 bases between. This CDR3 spans 15 amino acids. The germline V gene has CDR1 MNHEY and CDR2 SVGAGI. This TCR derives from a woman aged 40 to 50 in good health and CMV-seropositive. Sequencing was performed on PBMCs. This chain connects TRBV6-5 to TRBJ1-5, with unresolved D. The CDR3: CASSYSRGSNQPQHF. In nucleotides, the CDR3 is TGTGCCAGCAGTTACTCGAGAGGTAGCAATCAGCCCCAGCATTTT.